This paragraph reports one T cell receptor (beta chain). No cell sorting was done before RNA was extracted from the tissue. More than 3 cm separated this lung sample from the edge of the tumor. Between August and November 2014, newly diagnosed, chemotherapy-naive lung cancer patients underwent thoracic surgery in China. This record comes from a study of tumor and adjacent non-tumor tissue in lung cancer. Study context: Patients comprised roughly 12 adenocarcinoma, a couple of squamous cell carcinoma and 1 small cell lung cancer.

V lost 7 bases to trimming and J lost 6 bases, with 17 bases between them. Germline V CDR1 and CDR2: DFQATT, SNEGSKA (reference sequence). This CDR3 comprises 13 residues. TCRbeta libraries were built with three rounds of nested PCR, modified from ARM-PCR. TCRdb fed the multiplex PCR reads into MiXCR, producing one record per CDR3 protein. The repertoire holds 85,000 to 130,000 distinct CDR3 sequences, with about 60% as singletons. This clonotype originated in a man aged 25-45 years with non-small cell lung cancer. The sample taken for sequencing was distant non-tumor lung tissue. The chain combines TRBV20-1 with TRBJ2-3, with D possibly TRBD1 on 6 matching bases. The CDR3 loop reads CSVPSGGSDTQYF. The CDR3 nucleotides are TGCAGTGTTCCTAGTGGGGGCTCTGATACGCAGTATTTT.